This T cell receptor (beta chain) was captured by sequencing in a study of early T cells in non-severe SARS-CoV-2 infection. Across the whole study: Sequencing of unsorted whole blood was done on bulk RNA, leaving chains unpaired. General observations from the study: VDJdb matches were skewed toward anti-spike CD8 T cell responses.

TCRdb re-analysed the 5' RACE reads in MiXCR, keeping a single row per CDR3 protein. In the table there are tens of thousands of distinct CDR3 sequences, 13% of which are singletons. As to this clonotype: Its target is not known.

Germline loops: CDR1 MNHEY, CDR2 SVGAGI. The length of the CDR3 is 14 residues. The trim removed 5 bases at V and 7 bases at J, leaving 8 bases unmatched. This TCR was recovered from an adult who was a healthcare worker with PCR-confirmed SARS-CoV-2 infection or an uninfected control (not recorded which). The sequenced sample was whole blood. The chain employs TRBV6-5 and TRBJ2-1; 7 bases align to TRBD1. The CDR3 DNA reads TGTGCCAGCAGTAGCTGGGACAGCTTGAATGAGCAGTTCTTC. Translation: CASSSWDSLNEQFF.